A selection of T cell receptor beta chains follows, all from one sample in a study of cytomegalovirus exposure and HLA in healthy donors. Sequenced by immunoSEQ multiplex PCR; TCRdb stores in-frame clones only, minus some. This sample carries 100,000 to 150,000 clones, about 78% of them seen once, and the ten largest clones take approximately 2.6%. Material for sequencing was PBMCs. Receptors originate from a human donor in good health. The CDR3 runs from the conserved cysteine through the conserved F or W. The D gene is left open where the match is weak. For some rows the clone size is stated as once, few or many, or as a class when expanded; others skip it.

- | TRBJ2-3 | TRBV27 | TRBD2 | TGTGCCAGCAGTTTGTTGACTAGCGGGGGGGCTGGGACGCAGTATTTT | CASSLLTSGGAGTQYF
- | TRBJ1-2 | TRBV28 | TRBD1 | TGTGCCAGCAGCACAATCGACAGGGTCTATGGCTACACCTTC | CASSTIDRVYGYTF
- | TRBJ2-5 | TRBV18 | - | TGTGCCAGCTCACGATCCGACTCCACCAAACCCAAAGAGACCCAGTACTTC | CASSRSDSTKPKETQYF
few | TRBJ2-5 | TRBV7-2 | TRBD2 | TGTGCCAGCAGCGAAGGACTAGGGGCCCCCCAAGAGACCCAGTACTTC | CASSEGLGAPQETQYF
- | TRBJ1-4 | TRBV5-1 | - | TGCGCCAGCAGCTTGGCTCTGGCAGGGCATGAAAAACTGTTTTTT | CASSLALAGHEKLFF
once | TRBJ2-3 | TRBV5-1 | TRBD2 | TGCGCCAGCAGCTTCGTAGCGGGAGGGCCGGGGGATACGCAGTATTTT | CASSFVAGGPGDTQYF
few | TRBJ1-6 | TRBV2 | TRBD1 | TGTGCCAGCAGTGAAACAGGGGTCTCACCCCTCCACTTT | CASSETGVSPLHF
- | TRBJ2-5 | TRBV7-2 | TRBD1 | TGTGCCAGCAGCCCGGACAGGGCTGGGACCCAGTACTTC | CASSPDRAGTQYF
- | TRBJ2-7 | TRBV7-9 | - | TGTGCCAGCAGCTTATGTGTTCGGGTTTTCATTTACGAGCAGTACTTC | CASSLCVRVFIYEQYF
- | TRBJ2-1 | TRBV20-1 | - | TGCAGTGCTAGTGTATCCAATGAGCAGTTCTTC | CSASVSNEQFF
- | TRBJ2-1 | TRBV9 | TRBD2 | TGTGCCAGCAGCGTAGGGGTAGCGGGAGGGGGAACGTACAATGAGCAGTTCTTC | CASSVGVAGGGTYNEQFF
- | TRBJ2-7 | TRBV5-1 | TRBD2 | TGCGCCAGCAGCCCACGATCTAGCGGGGGAAATGAGCAGTACTTC | CASSPRSSGGNEQYF
- | TRBJ2-1 | TRBV30 | - | TGTGCCTGGAGTGCTACGGGACACTACTACAATGAGCAGTTCTTC | CAWSATGHYYNEQFF
- | TRBJ2-6 | TRBV7-8 | - | TGTGCCAGCAGCTTCAGGAATTCTGGGGCCAACGTCCTGACTTTC | CASSFRNSGANVLTF
- | TRBJ2-2 | TRBV10-3 | - | TGTGCCATCAGTGAGACGCCGGGACAGAACACCGGGGAGCTGTTTTTT | CAISETPGQNTGELFF
- | TRBJ1-2 | TRBV6-6 | - | TGTGCCAGCAGGGGGACACCCTCTTATGGCTACACCTTC | CASRGTPSYGYTF
- | TRBJ2-3 | TRBV29-1 | TRBD2 | TGCAGCGCCGGGACTAGCGGGGGGGCACGGTCAGATACGCAGTATTTT | CSAGTSGGARSDTQYF
- | TRBJ2-7 | TRBV5-1 | - | TGCGCCAGCAGACAGAGCTCCTACGAGCAGTACTTC | CASRQSSYEQYF
- | TRBJ2-7 | TRBV9 | TRBD2 | TGTGCCAGCAGCGTAGGGGGTAGCGGGGAGGGTGAGCAGTACTTC | CASSVGGSGEGEQYF
once | TRBJ2-7 | TRBV7-6 | TRBD1 | TGTGCCAGCAGCTTAGCGGAGGCAGGGGGTGGCTACGAGCAGTACTTC | CASSLAEAGGGYEQYF
- | TRBJ2-6 | TRBV7-3 | - | TGTGCCAGCAGCTTAACCCCCCAGGGCTCGGGGGCCAACGTCCTGACTTTC | CASSLTPQGSGANVLTF
- | TRBJ2-3 | TRBV7-9 | TRBD2 | TGTTCCAGCAGCTCTTTTAGCGGGAGGGCCCCAGATACGCAGTATTTT | CSSSSFSGRAPDTQYF
- | TRBJ1-4 | TRBV30 | - | TGTGCCTGGAGTTGGAGGCGGAATGAAAAACTGCTTTTT | CAWSWRRNEKLLF
few | TRBJ2-3 | TRBV27 | TRBD1 | TGTGCCAGCAGTTTACTTGGGACAGTTAGCACAGATACGCAGTATTTT | CASSLLGTVSTDTQYF
- | TRBJ1-1 | TRBV30 | - | TGTGCCTGGAGTGTTGCGGCAGACCTACCGAACACTGAAGCTTTCTTT | CAWSVAADLPNTEAFF
- | TRBJ2-7 | TRBV28 | - | TGTGCCAGCAGTTTGGCCAGGGCCTCCTACGAGCAGTACTTC | CASSLARASYEQYF
- | TRBJ2-1 | TRBV9 | - | TGTGCCAGCGGGCCAGGGGGGCACTCCTACAATGAGCAGTTCTTC | CASGPGGHSYNEQFF
- | TRBJ1-4 | TRBV10-1 | - | TGCGCCAGCAGTGAGGCAGGGTCGGTATGTGAAAAACTGTTTTTT | CASSEAGSVCEKLFF
- | TRBJ2-7 | TRBV5-4 | - | TGTGCCAGCAGCTTGCAGACAGCCTTGGAGCAGTACTTC | CASSLQTALEQYF
few | TRBJ1-5 | TRBV19 | TRBD1 | TGTGCCAGTAGTCCGTCCGGGACAGGCCTTCGCAATCAGCCCCAGCATTTT | CASSPSGTGLRNQPQHF
- | TRBJ1-4 | TRBV4-3 | - | TGCGCCAGCAGCGGAAGCGCAGGGCTCAGCGAAAAACTGTTTTTT | CASSGSAGLSEKLFF
- | TRBJ2-7 | TRBV4-3 | TRBD1 | TGCGCCAGCAGCCAAGATTTCCACAGGGGCAACGAGCAGTACTTC | CASSQDFHRGNEQYF
few | TRBJ2-1 | TRBV5-1 | TRBD1 | TGCGCCAGCAGCCAATCCGGGACAGGGCACAATGAGCAGTTCTTC | CASSQSGTGHNEQFF
few | TRBJ1-1 | TRBV6-5 | - | TGTGCCAGCAGTTGGACAGTCGACCTGAACACTGAAGCTTTCTTT | CASSWTVDLNTEAFF
- | TRBJ1-2 | TRBV7-9 | - | TGTGCCAGCAGCGGAAGACCAGGCGGCTACACCTTC | CASSGRPGGYTF
- | TRBJ2-7 | TRBV6-5 | TRBD1 | TGTGCCAGCAGTTACACCGAAGGACAGGCGAGCGAGCAGTACTTC | CASSYTEGQASEQYF
- | TRBJ1-1 | TRBV7-3 | - | TGTGCCAGCAGCCCCAGCGGGGGCACTGAAGCTTTCTTT | CASSPSGGTEAFF
few | TRBJ2-5 | TRBV7-2 | - | TGTGCCAGCAGCCTATTTACGGGAGAGACCCAGTACTTC | CASSLFTGETQYF
- | TRBJ1-1 | TRBV6-1 | - | TGTGCCAGCAGTGAACGGAGGGGCCTTGGCACTGAAGCTTTCTTT | CASSERRGLGTEAFF
- | TRBJ2-3 | TRBV15 | TRBD1 | TGTGCCACCAGCAGAGATCGAGGACAGGGAACGCAGTATTTT | CATSRDRGQGTQYF
few | TRBJ2-3 | TRBV5-6 | TRBD2 | TGTGCCAGCAGCTTGGAAATCGCTAGCGGGAGACCAGATACGCAGTATTTT | CASSLEIASGRPDTQYF